Presented here are 6 T cell receptor beta chains from one specimen sequenced in a study of shared clonotypes between healthy human individuals. TCRdb keeps only in-frame clones here, not all; method: immunoSEQ multiplex PCR. The repertoire includes about 2.4 million clones, roughly 93% of them detected once, and approximately 0.36% sits in the top ten. The sample was naive CD4+ T cells from PBMCs. The subset: CD45RA+ positively selected. These TCRs come from a man between 18 and 29 years old in good health. Some clones in this sample may be carry-over from other donors' samples.

V and J are TRBV7-3 and TRBJ2-1; 10 bases are shared with TRBD2. V lost 7 bases, J lost 6 bases, and 9 bases stayed unmatched. In germline, CDR1 is SGHTA, CDR2 FQGTGA. CDR3 length: 15 amino acids. CDR3 coding DNA: TGTGCCAGCAAAAGGATAGCGGGAGGCCCCAATGAGCAGTTCTTC. Translating it yields CASKRIAGGPNEQFF.

The chain uses TRBV13 and TRBJ2-1; D could derive from TRBD1 or TRBD2 (6 bases each). CDR3 length equals 14 residues. The ends were cut back, 5 bases at V and 6 bases at J, with 14 bases in the middle. The germline CDR1 and CDR2 sequences are PRHDT and FYEKMQ (reference sequence). This chain's CDR3 is CASSTRTAGNEQFF. The CDR3 DNA is TGTGCCAGCAGCACCAGGACAGCGGGCAATGAGCAGTTCTTC.

This rearrangement joins TRBV4-2 to TRBJ1-1; the D gene is possibly TRBD1 (5 bases). Per the germline V gene, CDR1 is LGHNA and CDR2 is YNFKEQ. The CDR3 totals 14 residues. V lost 4 bases, J lost 1 base, and 10 bases lay in between. Written as DNA, the CDR3 is TGTGCCAGCAGCCCGGGGGTCCGGAACACTGAAGCTTTCTTT. The encoded protein is CASSPGVRNTEAFF.

V usage is TRBV7-6 and J usage is TRBJ2-6; 7 bases agree with TRBD1. The germline CDR1 and CDR2 sequences are SGHVS and FNYEAQ. V was clipped by 5 bases and J by 1 base; unmatched bases: 5. The CDR3 spans 16 residues. CDR3 DNA: TGTGCCAGCAGCCCTAGGACAGGTTCTGGGGCCAACGTCCTGACTTTC. Translating it yields CASSPRTGSGANVLTF.

The chain employs TRBV28 and TRBJ2-7; no clear D. Germline CDR1 is MDHEN and CDR2 is SYDVKM. CDR3 size: 16 residues. V lost 6 bases and J lost 4, with 22 bases in between. CDR3 sequence (DNA): TGTGCCAGCAGCCCCCAGTTTATAGGGTCTTCATACGAGCAGTACTTC. Translating it yields CASSPQFIGSSYEQYF.

The chain joins TRBV6-4 to TRBJ1-1, with D uncertain. Trimming cost V 4 bases and J 1 base, with 7 bases left between them. The CDR3 length is 13 residues. Germline V gene lookup returns CDR1 MRHNA and CDR2 SNTAGT. CDR3 sequence (DNA): TGTGCCAGCAGTGTTGAGACGAACACTGAAGCTTTCTTT. Protein product: CASSVETNTEAFF.